This TCR beta chain is from a study of blood T cell repertoires in COVID-19. At the level of the study: The United States, Italy and Spain were the sources of the acute and convalescent COVID-19 samples. Nucleic acid was either cDNA or gDNA, and it came from T cells, B-cell-depleted T cells, or PBMCs.

Study processing details: Nucleated cell number was recorded as an estimate derived from reference gene primer amplification. Only in-frame clones appear in the TCRdb table, and some are missing; sequencing was by immunoSEQ multiplex PCR. V, J and clone size are taken as reported in that table, and D and trimming were inferred from the DNA itself. The table includes roughly 150,000 clones, around nine tenths detected once. The CDR3 consists of 13 residues. With 4 bases removed from V and 0 bases from J, the gap between germline ends came to 7 bases. Germline assignment: CDR1 ENHRY and CDR2 SYGVKD. The chain recombines TRBV10-3 with TRBJ2-7; tentative D call: TRBD2 (5 bases). The clonotype was recovered from a human donor in a cohort sampled during active COVID-19. The sequenced material came from peripheral blood. CDR3 bases: TGTGCCATCAGTGCGGGAAGCTCCTACGAGCAGTACTTC. Translated, it gives CAISAGSSYEQYF.